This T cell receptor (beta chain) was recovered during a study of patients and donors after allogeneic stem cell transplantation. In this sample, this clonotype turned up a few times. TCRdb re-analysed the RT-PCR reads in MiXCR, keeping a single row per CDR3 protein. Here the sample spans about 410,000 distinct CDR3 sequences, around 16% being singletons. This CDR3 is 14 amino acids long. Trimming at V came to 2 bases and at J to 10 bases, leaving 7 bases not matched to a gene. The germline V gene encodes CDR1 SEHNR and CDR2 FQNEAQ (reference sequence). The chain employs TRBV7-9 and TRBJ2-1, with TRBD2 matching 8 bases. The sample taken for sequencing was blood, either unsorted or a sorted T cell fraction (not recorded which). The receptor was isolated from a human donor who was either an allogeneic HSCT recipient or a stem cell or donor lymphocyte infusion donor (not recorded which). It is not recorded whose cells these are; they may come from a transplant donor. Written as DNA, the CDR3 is TGTGCCAGCAGCTTATCGGGAGGGCCGGGAGAGCAGTTCTTC. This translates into CASSLSGGPGEQFF.